This TCR beta chain came from a study of neurological immune-mediated disorders. In TCRdb, the 5' RACE reads were re-called with MiXCR into one record per CDR3 protein. The data contain 60,000 to 85,000 distinct CDR3 sequences, about 5.5% of them singletons. V shed 6 bases and J 4 bases; nucleotides not matched to a gene: 13. CDR1 and CDR2 from the germline V gene are DFQATT and SNEGSKA (reference sequence). The CDR3 has 16 residues. In regard to this clonotype: Given a much more abundant clone one base away, this may be a read error.

The origin of this receptor is a woman in her twenties or thirties with multiple sclerosis. Sequenced input: PBMCs. V and J are TRBV20-1 and TRBJ2-3; 10 bases are shared with TRBD2. CDR3 coding DNA: TGCAGTGCAACAGGGGGTACTAGCGGGGACTCAGATACGCAGTATTTT. Translation gives CSATGGTSGDSDTQYF.